This TCR beta chain was found in a study of shared clonotypes between healthy human individuals. Trimming cost V 0 bases and J 5 bases, with 10 bases left between them. This CDR3 is 15 amino acids long. Germline CDR1 reads MNHEY; CDR2 reads SVGAGI. The repertoire was sequenced with immunoSEQ multiplex PCR; TCRdb's copy has only in-frame clones and lacks some. The table lists approximately 1,500,000 clones, 95% to 99% of them singletons, with roughly 0.45% in the top ten. This clone was seen once. The chain links TRBV6-5 to TRBJ2-2; D is ambiguous. The sample was naive CD4+ T cells sorted from blood. Subset in this sample: CD45RA+ positively selected. The clonotype was recovered from a man aged 25 to 45 in good health. The CDR3 bases are TGTGCCAGCAGTTACTCGGTCTCCTATACCGGGGAGCTGTTTTTT. This gives the protein CASSYSVSYTGELFF.